This T cell receptor beta chain was retrieved from a study of human T cells and chemical hapten exposure. Study in general: On the upper back, patch tests were applied with 0.01% DPC and read at 6 days. General study results and limits: Each of the donors had alopecia, so their immune responses may not resemble those of healthy people.

Concerning this clonotype itself: What it recognizes is unknown. With a much larger clone just one base away, this may be a read error.

TCRdb passed the RACE reads through MiXCR, listing each CDR3 protein once. The top ten hold roughly 2.4% of the sample, which has roughly 360,000 distinct CDR3 sequences, 4.8% seen once. The CDR3 is made up of 15 amino acids. The germline V gene has CDR1 SQVTM and CDR2 ANQGSEA. Noted time point: patch test 1, 2 weeks after DPC sensitization. Noted treatment: therapeutic diphenylcyclopropenone sensitization with weekly scalp DPC. Each patch test followed a blood draw. This receptor was taken from a woman aged 45-60 years with alopecia areata. Some clones in this sample may be carry-over from other donors' samples. The V gene is TRBV29-1, the J gene TRBJ2-3; TRBD2 matches at 11 bases. The sequenced sample was whole blood, obtained in connection with sensitization to the hapten diphenylcyclopropenone (DPC). The CDR3 DNA follows: TGCAGCGCAGGGACTAGCGGCTCTTACACAGGTACGCAGTATTTT. Translating gives CSAGTSGSYTGTQYF.